Sequencing of this T cell receptor beta chain was carried out in a study of blood T cell repertoires in COVID-19. In the study overall: The analysed material was cDNA or gDNA that came from T cells, B-cell-depleted T cells, or PBMCs.

Original methodology: How many nucleated cells were present was estimated from reference gene primer amplification. Sequencing used immunoSEQ multiplex PCR; TCRdb keeps in-frame clones, though not all of them. Clone size and the V and J calls come from that table; the DNA yielded D and trimming. The table lists 70,000 to 75,000 clones, roughly 80% of them singletons. CDR1 and CDR2 (germline): SGDLS, YYNGEE. The germline V and J ends were trimmed by 4 bases and 5 bases, with 13 bases remaining between them. The CDR3 length is 14 residues. The specimen sequenced was peripheral blood. The chain uses TRBV9 and TRBJ1-5; unclear D gene. The TCR sequence derives from a woman between 55 and 75 years old with acute or convalescent COVID-19. CDR3 sequence: CASSPEASHQPQHF. The CDR3 coding sequence is TGTGCCAGCAGCCCCGAAGCGAGCCATCAGCCCCAGCATTTT.